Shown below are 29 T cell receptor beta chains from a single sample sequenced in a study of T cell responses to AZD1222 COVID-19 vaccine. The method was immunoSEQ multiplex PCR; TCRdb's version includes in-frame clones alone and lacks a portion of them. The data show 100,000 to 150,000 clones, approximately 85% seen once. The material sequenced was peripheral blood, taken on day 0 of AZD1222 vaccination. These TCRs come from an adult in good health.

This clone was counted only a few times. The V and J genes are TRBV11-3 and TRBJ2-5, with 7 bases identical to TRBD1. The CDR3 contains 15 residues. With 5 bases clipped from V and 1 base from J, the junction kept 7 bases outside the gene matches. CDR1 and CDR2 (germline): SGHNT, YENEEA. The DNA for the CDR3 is TGTGCCAGCAGCATCCTCACAGGGGCCCAAGAGACCCAGTACTTC. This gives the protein CASSILTGAQETQYF.

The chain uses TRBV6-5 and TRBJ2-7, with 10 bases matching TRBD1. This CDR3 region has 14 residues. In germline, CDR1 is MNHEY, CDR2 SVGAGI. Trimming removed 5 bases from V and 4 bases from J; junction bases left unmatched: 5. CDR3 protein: CASSMTGGFYEQYF. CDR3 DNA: TGTGCCAGCAGTATGACAGGGGGCTTTTACGAGCAGTACTTC.

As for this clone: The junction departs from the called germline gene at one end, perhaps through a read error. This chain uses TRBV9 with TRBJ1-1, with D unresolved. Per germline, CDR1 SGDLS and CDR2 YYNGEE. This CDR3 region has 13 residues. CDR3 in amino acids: CASSVLGNAEAFF. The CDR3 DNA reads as TGTGCCAGCAGCGTTTTAGGGAACGCTGAAGCTTTCTTT.

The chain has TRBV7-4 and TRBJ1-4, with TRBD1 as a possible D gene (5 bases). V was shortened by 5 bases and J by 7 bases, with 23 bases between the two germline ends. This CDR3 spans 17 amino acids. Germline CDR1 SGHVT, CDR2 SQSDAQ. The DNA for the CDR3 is TGTGCCAGCAGCCCGATACATCCAACAGGAGCGTGTGAAAAACTGTTTTTT. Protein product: CASSPIHPTGACEKLFF.

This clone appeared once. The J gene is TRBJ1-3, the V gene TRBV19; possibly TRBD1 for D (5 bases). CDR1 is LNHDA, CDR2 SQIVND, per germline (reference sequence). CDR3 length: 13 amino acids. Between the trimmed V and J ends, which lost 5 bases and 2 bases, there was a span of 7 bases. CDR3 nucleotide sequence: TGTGCCAGTAGTGGGGGTACTGGAAACACCATATATTTT. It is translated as CASSGGTGNTIYF.

CDR3 protein: CASRHLGGKGEKLFF. In DNA form, the CDR3 reads TGTGCCAGCCGCCACCTGGGGGGGAAGGGAGAAAAACTGTTTTTT. This chain connects TRBV11-2 to TRBJ1-4; weak D call: TRBD1 (5 bases). Trimming took 8 bases from V and 8 from J, leaving 21 bases between them. The germline V gene has CDR1 SGHAT and CDR2 FQNNGV. CDR3 length: 15 residues.

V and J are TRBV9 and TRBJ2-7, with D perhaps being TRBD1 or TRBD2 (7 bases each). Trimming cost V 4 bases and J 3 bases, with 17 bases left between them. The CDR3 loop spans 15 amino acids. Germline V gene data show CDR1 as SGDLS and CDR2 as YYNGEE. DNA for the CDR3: TGTGCCAGCAGCATCAGGGGGGGCGCCAGCTACGAGCAGTACTTC. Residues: CASSIRGGASYEQYF.

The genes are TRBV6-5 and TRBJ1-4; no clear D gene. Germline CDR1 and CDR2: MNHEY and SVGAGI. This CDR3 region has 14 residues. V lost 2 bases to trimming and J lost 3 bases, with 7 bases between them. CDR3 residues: CASSYRQSNEKLFF. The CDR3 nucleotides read TGTGCCAGCAGTTACAGGCAGTCTAATGAAAAACTGTTTTTT.

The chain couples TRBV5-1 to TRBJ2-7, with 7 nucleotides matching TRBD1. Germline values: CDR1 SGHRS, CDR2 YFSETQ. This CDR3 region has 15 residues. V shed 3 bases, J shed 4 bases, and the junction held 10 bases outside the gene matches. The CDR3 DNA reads TGCGCCAGCAGCTCAGGGGACAGTTCCGTTTACGAGCAGTACTTC. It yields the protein CASSSGDSSVYEQYF. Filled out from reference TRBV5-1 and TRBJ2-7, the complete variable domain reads KAGVTQTPRYLIKTRGQQVTLSCSPISGHRSVSWYQQTPGQGLQFLFEYFSETQRNKGNFPGRFSGRQFSNSRSEMNVSTLELGDSALYLCASSSGDSSVYEQYFGPGTRLTVT.

The CDR3 region is CASSTRTRRGVNDNEQFF. The CDR3 DNA is TGTGCCAGTAGTACACGGACTAGGCGGGGGGTCAACGACAATGAGCAGTTCTTC. The rearrangement uses TRBV19 and TRBJ2-1; 8 bases match TRBD2. Germline V lookup: CDR1 LNHDA, CDR2 SQIVND (reference sequence). This CDR3 is 18 amino acids long. Losses at the gene ends were 4 bases for V and 5 bases for J; bases not matched to a gene: 16.

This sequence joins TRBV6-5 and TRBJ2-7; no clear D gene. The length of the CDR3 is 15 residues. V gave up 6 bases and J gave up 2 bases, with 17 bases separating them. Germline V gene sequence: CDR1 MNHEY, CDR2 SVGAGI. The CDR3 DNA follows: TGTGCCAGCAGCGCCGCGACAATCAGAACCTACGAGCAGTACTTC. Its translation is CASSAATIRTYEQYF.

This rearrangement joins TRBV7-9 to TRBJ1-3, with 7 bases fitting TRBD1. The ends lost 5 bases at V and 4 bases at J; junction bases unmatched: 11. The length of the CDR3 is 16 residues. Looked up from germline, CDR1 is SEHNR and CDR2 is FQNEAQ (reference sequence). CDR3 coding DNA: TGTGCCAGCAGCAGTCCGCGGGACAGTGAGGGAAACACCATATATTTT. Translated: CASSSPRDSEGNTIYF.

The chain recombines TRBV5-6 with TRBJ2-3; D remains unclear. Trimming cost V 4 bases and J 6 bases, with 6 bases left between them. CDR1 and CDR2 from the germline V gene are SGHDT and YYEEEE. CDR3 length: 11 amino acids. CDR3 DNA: TGTGCCAGCAGCACGGGCGATACGCAGTATTTT. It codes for CASSTGDTQYF.

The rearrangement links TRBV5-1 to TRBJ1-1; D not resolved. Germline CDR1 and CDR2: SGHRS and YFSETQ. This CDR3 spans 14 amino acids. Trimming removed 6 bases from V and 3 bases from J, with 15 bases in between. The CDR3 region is CASNLDRAYTEAFF. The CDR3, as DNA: TGCGCCAGCAACCTTGACCGGGCATACACTGAAGCTTTCTTT. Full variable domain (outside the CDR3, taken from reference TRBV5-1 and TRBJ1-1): KAGVTQTPRYLIKTRGQQVTLSCSPISGHRSVSWYQQTPGQGLQFLFEYFSETQRNKGNFPGRFSGRQFSNSRSEMNVSTLELGDSALYLCASNLDRAYTEAFFGQGTRLTVV.

The CDR3 region has the DNA TGTGCCAGCAGGGACAGGGACTTTCAGCCCCAGCATTTT. It is translated as CASRDRDFQPQHF. This chain joins TRBV6-5 and TRBJ1-5; 8 bases align to TRBD1. V was pared by 6 bases and J by 6 bases, with 4 bases of the junction left unmatched. Germline assignment: CDR1 MNHEY and CDR2 SVGAGI. The CDR3 is 13 residues long.

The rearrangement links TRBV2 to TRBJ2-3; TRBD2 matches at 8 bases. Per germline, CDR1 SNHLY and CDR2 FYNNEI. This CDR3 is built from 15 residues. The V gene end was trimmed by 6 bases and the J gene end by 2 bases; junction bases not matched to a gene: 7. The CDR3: CASRIRTSFTDTQYF. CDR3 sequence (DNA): TGTGCCAGCAGGATCCGGACTAGCTTCACAGATACGCAGTATTTT.

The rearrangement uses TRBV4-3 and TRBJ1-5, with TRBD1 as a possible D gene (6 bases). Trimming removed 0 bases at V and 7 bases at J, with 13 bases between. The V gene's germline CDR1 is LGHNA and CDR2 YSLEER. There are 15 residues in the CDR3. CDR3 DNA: TGCGCCAGCAGCCAAGATTTACAGGGCGGGCAGCCCCAGCATTTT. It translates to CASSQDLQGGQPQHF.

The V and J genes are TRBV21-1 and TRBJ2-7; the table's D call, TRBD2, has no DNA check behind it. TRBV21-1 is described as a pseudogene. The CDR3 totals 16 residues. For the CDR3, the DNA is TGTGCCAGCAGCCTACAATCTCGGACTACGGGCTACGAGCAGTACTTC. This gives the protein CASSLQSRTTGYEQYF.

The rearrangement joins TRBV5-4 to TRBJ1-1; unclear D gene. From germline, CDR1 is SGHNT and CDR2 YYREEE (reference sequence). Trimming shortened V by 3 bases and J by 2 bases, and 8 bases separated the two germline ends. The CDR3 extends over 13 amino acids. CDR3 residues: CASSYQQNTEAFF. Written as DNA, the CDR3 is TGTGCCAGCAGCTACCAGCAAAACACTGAAGCTTTCTTT.

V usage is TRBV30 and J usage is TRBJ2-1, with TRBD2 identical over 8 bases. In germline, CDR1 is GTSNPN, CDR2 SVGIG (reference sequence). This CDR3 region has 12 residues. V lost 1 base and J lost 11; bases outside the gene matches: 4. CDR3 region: CAWSDGGVKQFF. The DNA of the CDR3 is TGTGCCTGGAGTGACGGGGGGGTAAAGCAGTTCTTC. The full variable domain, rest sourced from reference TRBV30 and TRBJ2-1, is SQTIHQWPATLVQPVGSPLSLECTVEGTSNPNLYWYRQAAGRGLQLLFYSVGIGQISSEVPQNLSASRPQDRQFILSSKKLLLSDSGFYLCAWSDGGVKQFFGPGTRLTVL.

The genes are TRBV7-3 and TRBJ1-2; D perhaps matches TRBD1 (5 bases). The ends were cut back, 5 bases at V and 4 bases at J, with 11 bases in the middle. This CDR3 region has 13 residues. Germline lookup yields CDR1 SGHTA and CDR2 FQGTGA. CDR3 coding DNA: TGTGCCAGCAGCCCGGCGCAGGGCTATGGCTACACCTTC. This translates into CASSPAQGYGYTF. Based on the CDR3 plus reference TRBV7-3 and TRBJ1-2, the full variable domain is GAGVSQTPSNKVTEKGKYVELRCDPISGHTALYWYRQSLGQGPEFLIYFQGTGAADDSGLPNDRFFAVRPEGSVSTLKIQRTERGDSAVYLCASSPAQGYGYTFGSGTRLTVV.

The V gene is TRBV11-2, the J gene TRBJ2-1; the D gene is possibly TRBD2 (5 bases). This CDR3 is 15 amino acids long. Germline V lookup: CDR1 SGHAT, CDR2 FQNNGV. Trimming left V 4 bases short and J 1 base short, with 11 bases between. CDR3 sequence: CASSSIRGSYNEQFF. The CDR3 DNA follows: TGTGCCAGCAGCTCGATCAGAGGGTCCTACAATGAGCAGTTCTTC.

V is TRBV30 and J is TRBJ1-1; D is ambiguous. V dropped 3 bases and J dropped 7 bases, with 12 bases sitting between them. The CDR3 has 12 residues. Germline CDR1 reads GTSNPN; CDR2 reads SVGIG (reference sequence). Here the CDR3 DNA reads TGTGCCTGGAGCAGTCAAGGGAATGAAGCTTTCTTT. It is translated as CAWSSQGNEAFF.

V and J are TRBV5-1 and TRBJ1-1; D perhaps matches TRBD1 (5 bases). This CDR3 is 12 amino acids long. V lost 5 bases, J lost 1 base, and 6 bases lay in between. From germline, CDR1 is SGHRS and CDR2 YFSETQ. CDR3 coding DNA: TGCGCCAGCAGAACAGGGAACACTGAAGCTTTCTTT. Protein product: CASRTGNTEAFF. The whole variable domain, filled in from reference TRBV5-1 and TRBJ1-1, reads KAGVTQTPRYLIKTRGQQVTLSCSPISGHRSVSWYQQTPGQGLQFLFEYFSETQRNKGNFPGRFSGRQFSNSRSEMNVSTLELGDSALYLCASRTGNTEAFFGQGTRLTVV.

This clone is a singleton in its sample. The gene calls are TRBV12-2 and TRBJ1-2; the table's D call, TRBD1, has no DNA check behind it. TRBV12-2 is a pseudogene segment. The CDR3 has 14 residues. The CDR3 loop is CASRNLTGSYGYTF. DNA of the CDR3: TGTGCAAGTCGCAACCTGACAGGGTCCTATGGCTACACCTTC.

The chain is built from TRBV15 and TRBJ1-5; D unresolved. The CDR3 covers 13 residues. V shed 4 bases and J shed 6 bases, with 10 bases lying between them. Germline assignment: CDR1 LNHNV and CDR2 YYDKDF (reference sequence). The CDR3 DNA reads TGTGCCACCAGCACGTTACGGGGTCAGCCCCAGCATTTT. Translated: CATSTLRGQPQHF.

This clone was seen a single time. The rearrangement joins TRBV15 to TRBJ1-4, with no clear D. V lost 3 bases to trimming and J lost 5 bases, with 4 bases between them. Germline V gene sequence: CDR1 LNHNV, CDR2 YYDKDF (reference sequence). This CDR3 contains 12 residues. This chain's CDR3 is CATSRENEKLFF. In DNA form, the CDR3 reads TGTGCCACCAGCAGGGAAAATGAAAAACTGTTTTTT.

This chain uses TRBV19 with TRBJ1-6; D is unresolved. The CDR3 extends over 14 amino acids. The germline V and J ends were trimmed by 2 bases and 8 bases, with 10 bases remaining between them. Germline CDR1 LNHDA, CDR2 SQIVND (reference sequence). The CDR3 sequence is CASSINEYDSPLHF. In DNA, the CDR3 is TGTGCCAGTAGTATAAATGAATACGATTCACCCCTCCACTTT.

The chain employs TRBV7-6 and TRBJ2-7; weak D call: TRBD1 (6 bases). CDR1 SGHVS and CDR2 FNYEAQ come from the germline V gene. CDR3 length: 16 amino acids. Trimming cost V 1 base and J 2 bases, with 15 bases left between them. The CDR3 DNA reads TGTGCCAGCAGCTTAGGGGACACCCAAAATCCCTACGAGCAGTACTTC. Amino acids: CASSLGDTQNPYEQYF.